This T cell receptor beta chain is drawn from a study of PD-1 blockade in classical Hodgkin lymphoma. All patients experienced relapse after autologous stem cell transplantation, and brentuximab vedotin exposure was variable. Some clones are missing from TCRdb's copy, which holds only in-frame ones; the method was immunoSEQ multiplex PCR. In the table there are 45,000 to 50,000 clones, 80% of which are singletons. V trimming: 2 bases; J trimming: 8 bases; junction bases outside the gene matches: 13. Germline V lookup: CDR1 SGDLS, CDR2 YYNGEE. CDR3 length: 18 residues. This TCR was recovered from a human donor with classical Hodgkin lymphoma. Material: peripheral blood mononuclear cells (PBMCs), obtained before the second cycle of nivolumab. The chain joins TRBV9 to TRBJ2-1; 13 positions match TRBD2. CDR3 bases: TGTGCCAGCAGCGTGGGACTAGCGGGGCCCGTACTTTTTGATGAGCAGTTCTTC. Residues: CASSVGLAGPVLFDEQFF.